This section outlines one TCR beta chain sequence together with its context. No cognate antigen has been identified for it. One base away there is no much larger clone; base qualities are not given. The source of the sample is a study of T cells after posttransplantation cyclophosphamide (TCRdb year 2016). Context from the whole study: T cell repertoire reconstitution was tracked by TRB sequencing after myeloablative bone marrow transplantation in which posttransplantation cyclophosphamide was used as GVHD prophylaxis. Antigen receptor sequencing covered samples from approximately 38 PTCy-treated patients and fewer than 20 of their related bone marrow donors. Blood from every one of the roughly 35 PTCy patients who had 1-year posttransplant specimens underwent TRB sequencing. In 3 patients, up to 3 additional blood samples taken between 2 and 5.2 years after transplant also underwent TRB sequencing, as did pretransplant blood from several patients. Because TRA and TRB clonality correlated tightly in roughly nine samples, later TCR analyses were limited to TRB. Public TRB sequences were checked against a database of over 3,500 sequences associated with responses to pathogens, tumor antigens, self-antigens and alloantigens.

V is cut by 1 base and J by 0 bases, and the space between the germline ends is 16 bases. CDR3 length: 18 amino acids, cysteine to phenylalanine. This entry keeps only the CDR3 DNA: 54 bases, framed from base 1. The germline V gene specifies KGHSH as CDR1 and LQKENI as CDR2. TRB sequencing was run on genomic DNA with either the immunoSEQ assay at survey resolution or the hsTCRB kit. Turning to the authors' computational methods: Initial read processing used immunoSEQ software, and repertoire analyses used the LymphoSeq R package. Clonality was computed as 1 minus normalized Shannon entropy, and a Gini coefficient was also calculated for each TRB dataset. To infer phenotypes in unsorted samples, TRB sequences from sorted subsets of the recipient or donor were mapped onto the unsorted samples of the same recipient. TCRdb retrieved this table from immuneACCESS and kept in-frame rearrangements only. Not all clones are present; in checked studies, unresolved V genes account for under half, and no reason is known for the remainder. V, J and clone size are those of that table, while D and trimming were read from the DNA. Within this sample are approximately 20,000 clones, with 75% to 90% of them counted one time only. In total, the top ten clones hold about 1.8% of the sample.

The control cohort was ten or so patients given myeloablative marrow transplants with methotrexate plus a calcineurin inhibitor, sampled 1 year after transplant. Mononuclear cells from peripheral blood and bone marrow were separated by Ficoll-Hypaque density centrifugation and then cryopreserved. Study-level results and caveats: Across fewer than 55 patients, TRB clonality was highly associated with recipient CMV seropositivity and CMV reactivation, and PTCy diversity was similar to diversity in CNI/methotrexate controls. The TRB repertoires of T cells infiltrating skin or the GI tract showed only limited overlap with the TRB repertoires found in blood. At 1-2 months, donor-recipient similarity was low but rose over the first year, and the later blood repertoires were often dominated by donor CD8+ memory clones.

The sample was PBMCs, taken around 370 days after allogeneic stem cell transplant with calcineurin inhibitor and methotrexate. The receptor comes from a female patient between 30 and 39 years old who received an allogeneic stem cell transplant from an unrelated donor, was CMV-positive, and had acute and chronic GVHD. Following a transplant, a fraction of the T cells may be traceable to the graft donor. The chain is made from TRBV18 and TRBJ2-1, and possibly TRBD1, on 5 matching bases. In nucleotides, the sequence is TGTGCCAGCTCACCACTGTTCAGGGTTAGTAGCTCCTACAATGAGCAGTTCTTC. Translated, this is CASSPLFRVSSSYNEQFF.